This entry describes one T cell receptor beta chain. Its antigen is still unknown. This entry comes from a study of beta chain features in type 1 diabetes. The study's findings and limits: The study found moderately but significantly shorter TCRB CDR3s in all four CD4+ subsets of Type 1 diabetes patients.

Expressed TCRB transcripts were sequenced because the entire RNA isolate underwent reverse transcription. Only in-frame clones appear in the TCRdb table, and some are missing; sequencing was by immunoSEQ multiplex PCR. The data hold 250,000 to 350,000 clones, with roughly an eighth observed a single time. The CDR3 has 15 residues. V lost 4 bases, J lost 3 bases, and 5 bases stayed unmatched. Germline lookup yields CDR1 SGHRS and CDR2 YFSETQ. J is TRBJ2-2 and V is TRBV5-1; 8 bases agree with TRBD2. The source of this sequence is a man aged 30 to 39 with type 1 diabetes. Sequencing was carried out using naive CD4+ T cells from blood. The DNA of the CDR3 is TGCGCCAGCAGCCCCAGCGGGAGCGACACCGGGGAGCTGTTTTTT. The encoded protein is CASSPSGSDTGELFF.